This T cell receptor beta chain was profiled in a study of cytomegalovirus exposure and HLA in healthy donors. Germline assignment: CDR1 MNHNS and CDR2 SASEGT. Trimming cost V 4 bases and J 4 bases; bases outside gene matches: 6. This CDR3 is 15 amino acids long. The PCR ran on 60 Vbeta and 13 Jbeta primers. Assay: immunoSEQ multiplex PCR; the TCRdb copy retains only in-frame clones and omits some. The table has roughly 150,000 clones, 65% to 90% seen once. The study, taken as a whole, reports: TCR beta chains numbering some 160 were designated cytomegalovirus-associated. Reports state that TCR beta sequences accurately predicted most subjects' HLA-A and HLA-B alleles.

Regarding this clone: What it binds is unknown.

The rearrangement links TRBV6-1 to TRBJ2-2, with 7 bases that match TRBD1. The origin of this receptor is a woman aged 45-65 years in good health and CMV-seropositive. Sequenced sample: PBMCs. The DNA for the CDR3 is TGTGCCAGCAGTGGTAGGGGGCACTCCACCGGGGAGCTGTTTTTT. Protein product: CASSGRGHSTGELFF.